These 6 T cell receptor beta chains originate from one sample sequenced in a study of cytomegalovirus exposure and HLA in healthy donors. PCR was performed using 60 Vbeta and 13 Jbeta primers. The data were produced by immunoSEQ multiplex PCR, yet TCRdb's version contains in-frame clones alone and is incomplete. This table holds hundreds of thousands of clones, approximately 90% found once. The specimen sequenced was PBMCs. All receptors come from a woman aged 18 to 35 in good health and CMV-seronegative.

The V gene is TRBV2, the J gene TRBJ2-5, with 11 bases lining up with TRBD2. The germline V gene has CDR1 SNHLY and CDR2 FYNNEI. The CDR3 consists of 13 residues. Trimming at V came to 8 bases and at J to 9 bases, leaving 8 bases not matched to a gene. CDR3 protein: CASLTSGEWAQYF. The CDR3 DNA follows: TGTGCCAGCTTGACTAGCGGGGAATGGGCCCAGTACTTC.

Here the CDR3 reads CASSPYAATDTQYF. For the CDR3, the DNA is TGTGCCAGCAGCCCCTATGCGGCCACAGATACGCAGTATTTT. The chain uses TRBV7-6 and TRBJ2-3, with no clear D. Per germline, CDR1 SGHVS and CDR2 FNYEAQ. The germline V and J ends were trimmed by 5 bases and 2 bases, with 11 bases remaining between them. The CDR3 is made up of 14 amino acids. Drawing the rest from reference TRBV7-6 and TRBJ2-3, the complete variable domain is GAGVSQSPRYKVTKRGQDVALRCDPISGHVSLYWYRQALGQGPEFLTYFNYEAQQDKSGLPNDRFSAERPEGSISTLTIQRTEQRDSAMYRCASSPYAATDTQYFGPGTRLTVL.

The CDR3 region has the DNA TGTGCCAGCAGCTTGGCCAACCGACAGTACAATCAGCCCCAGCATTTT. Translation: CASSLANRQYNQPQHF. This chain connects TRBV5-8 to TRBJ1-5; weak D call: TRBD1 (5 bases). This CDR3 contains 16 residues. V lost 0 bases, J lost 3 bases, and 13 bases lay in between. Germline assignment: CDR1 SGHTS and CDR2 YDEGEE.

The chain couples TRBV7-2 to TRBJ1-2; TRBD1 might be the D (6 bases). Trimming pared 4 bases from V and 1 base from J, leaving 7 bases between. Germline V CDR1 and CDR2: SGHTA, FQGNSA. CDR3 length: 13 residues. In DNA form, the CDR3 reads TGTGCCAGCAGCTCAGGGGTTAACTATGGCTACACCTTC. Translated: CASSSGVNYGYTF.

The count of this clone is one. The chain uses TRBV7-3 and TRBJ1-1, with 7 bases fitting TRBD1. Germline trimming cut 5 bases from V and 2 bases from J; bases unmatched to any gene: 11. The germline V gene has CDR1 SGHTA and CDR2 FQGTGA. There are 16 residues in the CDR3. The CDR3 sequence: CASSPTGQQTNTEAFF. The CDR3 DNA follows: TGTGCCAGCAGCCCGACGGGACAGCAAACTAACACTGAAGCTTTCTTT.

V usage is TRBV9 and J usage is TRBJ1-5; no clear D gene. Per the germline V gene, CDR1 is SGDLS and CDR2 is YYNGEE. The germline V and J ends were trimmed by 4 bases and 5 bases, with 16 bases remaining between them. The CDR3 spans 15 residues. For the CDR3, the DNA is TGTGCCAGCAGCCCCGGTTATAATACAGATCAGCCCCAGCATTTT. It specifies CASSPGYNTDQPQHF. Full variable domain (missing parts from reference TRBV9 and TRBJ1-5): DSGVTQTPKHLITATGQRVTLRCSPRSGDLSVYWYQQSLDQGLQFLIQYYNGEERAKGNILERFSAQQFPDLHSELNLSSLELGDSALYFCASSPGYNTDQPQHFGDGTRLSIL.